Below, 2 T cell receptor beta chains from the same sample are listed, as sequenced in a study of cytomegalovirus exposure and HLA in healthy donors. Generated by immunoSEQ multiplex PCR, the TCRdb table keeps only in-frame clones and is missing some. Found here are some 180,000 clones, roughly 77% of them singletons; the top ten hold around 1.3%. The sequenced sample consisted of PBMCs. The receptors originated from a woman in her twenties or thirties in good health and CMV-seronegative.

The table lists this clone with a count of one. The chain joins TRBV28 to TRBJ2-3, with TRBD2 identical over 7 bases. Per the germline V gene, CDR1 is MDHEN and CDR2 is SYDVKM. V shed 5 bases, J shed 5 bases, and the junction held 10 bases outside the gene matches. The CDR3 is made up of 15 amino acids. CDR3 sequence: CASSPAGPQVDTQYF. In DNA, the CDR3 is TGTGCCAGCAGTCCAGCGGGACCTCAGGTAGATACGCAGTATTTT.

CDR3: CASSLGGSGVTGELFF. In DNA, the CDR3 is TGTGCCAGCAGCTTAGGTGGTAGCGGAGTCACCGGGGAGCTGTTTTTT. The chain combines TRBV11-3 with TRBJ2-2, with a tentative D call TRBD2 (6 bases). The CDR3 runs 16 residues. The V and J ends lost 1 base and 4 bases respectively, with 13 bases between them. Germline V gene lookup returns CDR1 SGHNT and CDR2 YENEEA.